These 3 T cell receptor beta chains were sequenced from one sample in a study of T-cell reconstitution after alpha-beta-depleted transplantation in children. Unique molecular identifiers featured in how the TCRbeta library was prepared. Each CDR3 protein gets one entry after TCRdb re-called the PCR reads with MiXCR. The profile shows some 490,000 distinct CDR3 sequences, roughly an eighth of them singletons. The sequenced sample was PBMCs from the stem cell graft donor, obtained from the stem cell graft. These receptors originate from a human donor who donated a stem cell graft to a child with combined immunodeficiency.

The chain joins TRBV30 to TRBJ2-3; D is uncertain. Germline CDR1 and CDR2: GTSNPN and SVGIG (reference sequence). The CDR3 has 11 residues. V lost 4 bases to trimming and J lost 6 bases, with 8 bases between them. CDR3 sequence: CAWTVLDTQYF. CDR3 DNA sequence: TGTGCCTGGACGGTGCTGGATACGCAGTATTTT. Drawing the rest from reference TRBV30 and TRBJ2-3, the complete variable domain is SQTIHQWPATLVQPVGSPLSLECTVEGTSNPNLYWYRQAAGRGLQLLFYSVGIGQISSEVPQNLSASRPQDRQFILSSKKLLLSDSGFYLCAWTVLDTQYFGPGTRLTVL.

Ten or more counts support this clonotype. The rearrangement joins TRBV5-1 to TRBJ2-1, with unresolved D. V lost 0 bases and J 5 bases, leaving 9 bases between the germline ends. CDR3 length: 14 amino acids. The germline V gene has CDR1 SGHRS and CDR2 YFSETQ. For the CDR3, the DNA is TGCGCCAGCAGCTTGGCGCAGGTAAACAATGAGCAGTTCTTC. This sequence encodes CASSLAQVNNEQFF.

Only a few counts were recorded for this clonotype. This chain's CDR3 is CASSQDRSSYEQYF. The CDR3 DNA reads TGTGCCAGCAGCCAAGATCGAAGCTCCTACGAGCAGTACTTC. The chain recombines TRBV4-2 with TRBJ2-7; D not resolved. The germline V gene encodes CDR1 LGHNA and CDR2 YNFKEQ. Trimming left V 0 bases short and J 0 bases short, with 6 bases between. This CDR3 comprises 14 residues.